This passage covers 31 T cell receptor beta chains from one sample sequenced in a study of blood T cell repertoires in COVID-19. Here immunoSEQ multiplex PCR was the method, and the copy in TCRdb shows in-frame clones only, minus some. Here the sample spans 200,000 to 250,000 clones, roughly 81% being singletons. The source material was peripheral blood. The receptors stem from a woman aged 80 or over with COVID-19, enrolled during active disease.

This clone was recorded only once. The gene calls are TRBV6-5 and TRBJ2-7; weak D call: TRBD1 (7 bases). The germline V gene encodes CDR1 MNHEY and CDR2 SVGAGI. The V end lost 6 bases, the J end lost 3 bases, and 18 bases lay between the germline ends. The CDR3 covers 15 residues. In DNA, the CDR3 is TGTGCCAGCAGGCGGACCATCAGGGGGGTCTACGAGCAGTACTTC. This encodes CASRRTIRGVYEQYF.

This chain uses TRBV5-1 with TRBJ2-7; 12 bases agree with TRBD2. J lost 0 bases, V lost 5 bases, and 9 bases had no gene match. Germline CDR1 reads SGHRS; CDR2 reads YFSETQ. This CDR3 is 17 amino acids long. The CDR3 loop reads CASRAGLAGPSSYEQYF. In nucleotides, the CDR3 is TGCGCCAGCAGGGCGGGACTAGCGGGTCCTAGCTCCTACGAGCAGTACTTC. The full variable domain, completed using reference TRBV5-1 and TRBJ2-7, is KAGVTQTPRYLIKTRGQQVTLSCSPISGHRSVSWYQQTPGQGLQFLFEYFSETQRNKGNFPGRFSGRQFSNSRSEMNVSTLELGDSALYLCASRAGLAGPSSYEQYFGPGTRLTVT.

This clone was seen only a few times. This chain links TRBV6-2 or TRBV6-3 with TRBJ1-1; D is perhaps TRBD1 (5 bases). The germline CDR1 and CDR2 sequences are MNHEY and SVGEGT. This CDR3 has 12 residues. Trimming stripped 2 bases from V and 11 bases from J, with 12 bases between. CDR3 region: CASSYIGAAAFF. The CDR3, as DNA: TGTGCCAGCAGTTACATTGGGGCGGCGGCTTTCTTT.

This clone has just a few counts. This chain uses TRBV30 with TRBJ1-1; no reliable D call. Deletions cut 2 bases from V and 4 bases from J, with 11 bases between. Germline V gives CDR1 GTSNPN, CDR2 SVGIG (reference sequence). This CDR3 has 13 amino acids. CDR3 protein: CAWSPQMATEAFF. The CDR3 DNA reads as TGTGCCTGGAGTCCCCAGATGGCCACTGAAGCTTTCTTT.

J is TRBJ2-5 and V is TRBV14, with 7 bases aligning to TRBD1. The CDR3 spans 16 residues. Germline V CDR1 and CDR2: SGHDN, FVKESK. The V segment lost 1 base and the J segment 2 bases; nucleotides outside the gene matches: 7. The CDR3 region has the DNA TGTGCCAGCAGCCAAGTTGAGACAGGGTGGCAAGAGACCCAGTACTTC. As protein: CASSQVETGWQETQYF.

V usage is TRBV5-1 and J usage is TRBJ1-6; TRBD1 is a possible D gene (5 bases). The CDR3 has 16 residues. The germline V gene encodes CDR1 SGHRS and CDR2 YFSETQ. Trimming removed 4 bases from V and 8 bases from J, with 19 bases in between. In DNA, the CDR3 is TGCGCCAGCAGCCGCCAGGGTGATGACGGCGATTCACCCCTCCACTTT. Translation gives CASSRQGDDGDSPLHF.

This CDR3 is CASSLVGLAGEEQYF. The CDR3 DNA sequence: TGTGCCAGCAGCTTAGTGGGACTAGCGGGAGAGGAGCAGTACTTC. This chain uses TRBV7-9 with TRBJ2-7; the match to TRBD2 covers 14 bases. Per the germline V gene, CDR1 is SEHNR and CDR2 is FQNEAQ (reference sequence). The CDR3 runs to 15 residues. With V trimmed by 1 base and J by 7 bases, 3 bases remained unmatched.

The chain carries TRBV6-5 and TRBJ1-1; 9 bases agree with TRBD1. The length of the CDR3 is 15 residues. Looked up from germline, CDR1 is MNHEY and CDR2 is SVGAGI. Trimming cost V 2 bases and J 5 bases; bases outside gene matches: 6. This CDR3 reads CASSYPTGGKTEAFF. DNA for the CDR3: TGTGCCAGCAGTTACCCGACAGGGGGTAAAACTGAAGCTTTCTTT.

The chain couples TRBV2 to TRBJ1-1, with D uncertain. CDR3 length: 13 residues. The germline V gene has CDR1 SNHLY and CDR2 FYNNEI. The V end lost 6 bases, the J end lost 1 base, and 9 bases lay between the germline ends. The CDR3 loop is CASRGNRNTEAFF. CDR3 sequence (DNA): TGTGCCAGCAGAGGAAACAGGAACACTGAAGCTTTCTTT.

The chain carries TRBV9 and TRBJ1-2, with 7 bases aligning to TRBD1. The V gene's germline CDR1 is SGDLS and CDR2 YYNGEE. The CDR3 is 16 residues long. The ends lost 3 bases at V and 7 bases at J; junction bases unmatched: 15. The CDR3 DNA reads TGTGCCAGCAGCGCGAGGGACAGATCGATAACAGGTGGCTACACCTTC. Its protein product is CASSARDRSITGGYTF.

The chain joins TRBV5-4 to TRBJ1-3; 7 positions agree with TRBD1. The germline V gene encodes CDR1 SGHNT and CDR2 YYREEE (reference sequence). This CDR3 has 14 amino acids. Trimming cost V 4 bases and J 3 bases; bases outside gene matches: 4. The CDR3 sequence: CASSLGTDGNTIYF. In DNA, the CDR3 is TGTGCCAGCAGCCTCGGGACAGATGGAAACACCATATATTTT.

This clone was seen a single time. This chain connects TRBV28 to TRBJ1-3, with D possibly matching TRBD1 (5 bases). The V gene's germline CDR1 is MDHEN and CDR2 SYDVKM. The CDR3 length is 13 residues. Between the trimmed V and J ends, which lost 4 bases and 4 bases, there was a span of 8 bases. In DNA form, the CDR3 reads TGTGCCAGCAGTTCCGGACAAGGAAACACCATATATTTT. The encoded protein is CASSSGQGNTIYF.

This chain uses TRBV4-1 with TRBJ2-2; 10 bases are shared with TRBD1. Germline lookup yields CDR1 MGHRA and CDR2 YSYEKL. CDR3 length equals 17 residues. V gave up 3 bases and J gave up 3 bases; unmatched junction bases: 7. The CDR3 region is CASSQLRGTGDTGELFF. The CDR3 coding sequence is TGCGCCAGCAGCCAGCTCAGGGGGACAGGGGACACCGGGGAGCTGTTTTTT.

The J gene is TRBJ2-2, the V gene TRBV9; perhaps TRBD1 as D (6 bases). The germline V and J ends were trimmed by 0 bases and 4 bases, with 7 bases remaining between them. The CDR3 is 14 residues long. CDR1 SGDLS and CDR2 YYNGEE come from the germline V gene. In DNA form, the CDR3 reads TGTGCCAGCAGCGTAGACAGGGTCACCGGGGAGCTGTTTTTT. Translated: CASSVDRVTGELFF.

CDR3 sequence (DNA): TGTGCCAGCAGTCTACAGGGCGGCTATGGCTACACCTTC. Translated, it gives CASSLQGGYGYTF. The chain recombines TRBV28 with TRBJ1-2, with D maybe TRBD1 (6 bases). This CDR3 is built from 13 residues. V was shortened by 5 bases and J by 4 bases, with 11 bases between the two germline ends. The V gene's germline CDR1 is MDHEN and CDR2 SYDVKM.

The CDR3 is CASSLGTGGTEAFF. CDR3 nucleotides: TGTGCCAGCAGCTTAGGGACAGGGGGCACTGAAGCTTTCTTT. V usage is TRBV3-1 (or the pseudogene TRBV3-2) and J usage is TRBJ1-1; 11 bases agree with TRBD1. Per the germline V gene, CDR1 is LGHDT and CDR2 is YNNKEL (reference sequence). V dropped 5 bases and J dropped 4; count of bases not matched to a gene: 3. This CDR3 is 14 amino acids long.

The V call is TRBV5-5, the J call TRBJ1-3, with D possibly matching TRBD1 (6 bases). The V end was cut by 2 bases, the J end by 8 bases, with 8 bases between. The CDR3 has 12 amino acids. The germline gives CDR1 SGHKS, CDR2 YYEKEE (reference sequence). CDR3 nucleotides: TGTGCCAGCAGCTTAGGGGGGGACACCATATATTTT. Translation: CASSLGGDTIYF.

The CDR3 DNA sequence: TGTGCCAGCAGCCCTACAGGGCAAGAGACCCAGTACTTC. It encodes CASSPTGQETQYF. This chain uses TRBV5-4 with TRBJ2-5; D might be TRBD1 (6 bases). Deletions cut 4 bases from V and 2 bases from J, with 9 bases between. The CDR3 spans 13 residues. Germline CDR1 and CDR2: SGHNT and YYREEE (reference sequence).

The chain links TRBV10-3 to TRBJ2-5; the D is unclear. V lost 8 bases and J lost 6, with 28 bases in between. Germline V gene sequence: CDR1 ENHRY, CDR2 SYGVKD. The CDR3 totals 17 residues. The CDR3 loop reads CAIRDHGSSGQKKTQYF. CDR3 coding DNA: TGTGCCATCCGAGATCACGGGTCCTCGGGTCAGAAAAAGACCCAGTACTTC.

The chain carries TRBV7-9 and TRBJ1-4; 8 nucleotides align to TRBD1. CDR1 SEHNR and CDR2 FQNEAQ come from the germline V gene (reference sequence). Trimming at V came to 4 bases and at J to 2 bases, leaving 12 bases not matched to a gene. This CDR3 comprises 18 residues. Written as DNA, the CDR3 is TGTGCCAGCAGCTCCGGGACAGGACAATTTGCGACTAATGAAAAACTGTTTTTT. Protein: CASSSGTGQFATNEKLFF.

This CDR3 reads CASSYQSGNPYNEQFF. The DNA of the CDR3 is TGTGCCAGCAGTTACCAGAGCGGGAATCCCTACAATGAGCAGTTCTTC. This chain uses TRBV27 with TRBJ2-1; 7 nucleotides line up with TRBD2. Germline V gene sequence: CDR1 MNHEY, CDR2 SMNVEV (reference sequence). The CDR3 runs to 16 residues. V was clipped by 4 bases and J by 2 bases; unmatched bases: 8.

The rearrangement links TRBV19 to TRBJ2-3; 8 nucleotides match TRBD1. Trimming cost V 10 bases and J 6 bases; bases outside gene matches: 6. The germline CDR1 and CDR2 sequences are LNHDA and SQIVND (reference sequence). CDR3 size: 12 residues. For the CDR3, the DNA is TGTGCCACAGGACAGGGCTGGGATACGCAGTATTTT. It codes for CATGQGWDTQYF.

The chain joins TRBV6-5 to TRBJ1-3, with a weak D call TRBD1 (5 bases). Trimming shortened V by 7 bases and J by 0 bases, and 10 bases separated the two germline ends. This CDR3 is 14 amino acids long. From germline, CDR1 is MNHEY and CDR2 SVGAGI. CDR3 amino acids: CASIDRSSGNTIYF. The CDR3 DNA reads TGTGCCAGCATCGACAGAAGCTCTGGAAACACCATATATTTT.

V usage is TRBV7-2 and J usage is TRBJ2-3; no definite D call. This CDR3 spans 14 amino acids. Trimming took 4 bases from V and 2 from J, leaving 10 bases between them. Germline V gives CDR1 SGHTA, CDR2 FQGNSA. This CDR3 reads CASSSQAHTDTQYF. The CDR3 DNA is TGTGCCAGCAGCTCCCAGGCCCACACAGATACGCAGTATTTT.

The chain recombines TRBV30 with TRBJ1-3; unclear D gene. CDR1 GTSNPN and CDR2 SVGIG come from the germline V gene (reference sequence). Trimming removed 5 bases from V and 6 bases from J, with 11 bases in between. The CDR3 extends over 12 amino acids. CDR3 in DNA: TGTGCCTGGGCATTAGGAGAAAACACCATATATTTT. This encodes CAWALGENTIYF.

J is TRBJ2-7 and V is TRBV5-6; D may be TRBD1 (6 bases). Germline CDR1 is SGHDT and CDR2 is YYEEEE. V was clipped by 3 bases and J by 5 bases, with 18 bases between them. This CDR3 comprises 15 residues. CDR3 coding DNA: TGTGCCAGCAGCTCACTGACAGGCAGAAACAACGAGCAGTACTTC. Its translation: CASSSLTGRNNEQYF.

The DNA for the CDR3 is TGTGCCAGCAGCTCGCAGGCACACCAAGAGACCCAGTACTTC. Its translation is CASSSQAHQETQYF. This chain connects TRBV5-5 to TRBJ2-5, with D unclear. Germline CDR1 reads SGHKS; CDR2 reads YYEKEE (reference sequence). This CDR3 is built from 14 residues. V lost 3 bases, J lost 0 bases, and 9 bases lay in between.

This chain joins TRBV27 and TRBJ1-4; no firm D call. Germline-derived CDR1 and CDR2 are MNHEY and SMNVEV (reference sequence). Trimming pared 2 bases from V and 0 bases from J, leaving 10 bases between. The CDR3 covers 16 residues. The CDR3 DNA reads as TGTGCCAGCAGTTTAGATCAGTTTGCAACTAATGAAAAACTGTTTTTT. This gives the protein CASSLDQFATNEKLFF.

This chain connects TRBV4-2 to TRBJ1-2, with D possibly matching TRBD1 (6 bases). V was trimmed by 3 bases and J by 4 bases, leaving 21 bases between them. This CDR3 is 17 amino acids long. Germline CDR1 and CDR2: LGHNA and YNFKEQ. The CDR3 DNA follows: TGTGCCAGCAGCCAGACGTATCCGACAGGAGAATTCTATGGCTACACCTTC. Its translation: CASSQTYPTGEFYGYTF.

The chain employs TRBV19 and TRBJ1-1; D is undetermined. Looked up from germline, CDR1 is LNHDA and CDR2 is SQIVND (reference sequence). V gave up 3 bases and J gave up 1 base, with 6 bases separating them. There are 13 residues in the CDR3. The DNA of the CDR3 is TGTGCCAGTAGTATTGGGCCGAACACTGAAGCTTTCTTT. Translating it yields CASSIGPNTEAFF.

This clone was recorded many times. This chain connects TRBV7-9 to TRBJ2-1; D gene unclear. V was pared by 5 bases and J by 6 bases, with 8 bases between. This CDR3 is built from 12 residues. From germline, CDR1 is SEHNR and CDR2 FQNEAQ (reference sequence). The CDR3 bases are TGTGCCAGCAGCCGACAAAGCAATGAGCAGTTCTTC. As protein: CASSRQSNEQFF.